This T cell receptor beta chain was sequenced in a study of CD8 T cells in Susac syndrome. RNA in amounts of about 0.5 to 1 ug was reverse transcribed with random hexamers. From the immunoSEQ multiplex PCR reads, TCRdb called clonotypes with MiXCR, one entry per CDR3 protein. The sample has about 300,000 distinct CDR3 sequences, 89% seen once. Germline CDR1 reads LNHDA; CDR2 reads SQIVND (reference sequence). The ends were cut back, 3 bases at V and 2 bases at J, with 11 bases in the middle. This CDR3 contains 14 residues. This clonotype appeared once. The clonotype originates from a human donor with multiple sclerosis. Specimen: CD8+ T cells from PBMCs. The chain employs TRBV19 and TRBJ2-7; possible D gene TRBD1, 6 bases. CDR3 DNA sequence: TGTGCCAGTAGTATGGAGCCAGGGGCCTACGAGCAGTACTTC. Translated: CASSMEPGAYEQYF.